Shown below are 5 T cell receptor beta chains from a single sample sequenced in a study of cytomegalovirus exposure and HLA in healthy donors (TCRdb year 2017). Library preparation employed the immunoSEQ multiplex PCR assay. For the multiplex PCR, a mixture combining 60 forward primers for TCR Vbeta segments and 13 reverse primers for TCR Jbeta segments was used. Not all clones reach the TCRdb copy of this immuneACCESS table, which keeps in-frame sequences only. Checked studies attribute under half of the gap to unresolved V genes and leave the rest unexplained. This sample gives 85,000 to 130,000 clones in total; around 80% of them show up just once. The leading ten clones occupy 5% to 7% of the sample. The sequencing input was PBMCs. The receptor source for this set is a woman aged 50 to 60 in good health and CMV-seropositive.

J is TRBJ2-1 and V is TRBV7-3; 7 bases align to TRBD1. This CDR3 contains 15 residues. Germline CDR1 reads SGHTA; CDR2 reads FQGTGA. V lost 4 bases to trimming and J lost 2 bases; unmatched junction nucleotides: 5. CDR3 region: CASSSDRVAYNEQFF. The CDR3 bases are TGTGCCAGCAGCTCCGACAGGGTGGCCTACAATGAGCAGTTCTTC.

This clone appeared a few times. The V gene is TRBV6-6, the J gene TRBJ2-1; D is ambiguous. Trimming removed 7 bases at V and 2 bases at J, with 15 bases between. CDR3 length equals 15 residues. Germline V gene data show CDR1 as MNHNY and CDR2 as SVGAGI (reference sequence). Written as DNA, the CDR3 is TGTGCCAGCAATCCCTCCGGGTACACCTACAATGAGCAGTTCTTC. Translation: CASNPSGYTYNEQFF.

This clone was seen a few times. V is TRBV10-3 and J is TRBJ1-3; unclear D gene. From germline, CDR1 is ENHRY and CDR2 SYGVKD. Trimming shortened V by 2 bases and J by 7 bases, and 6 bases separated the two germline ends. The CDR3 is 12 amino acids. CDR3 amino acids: CAISESLNTIYF. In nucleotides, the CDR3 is TGTGCCATCAGTGAGAGCCTGAACACCATATATTTT.

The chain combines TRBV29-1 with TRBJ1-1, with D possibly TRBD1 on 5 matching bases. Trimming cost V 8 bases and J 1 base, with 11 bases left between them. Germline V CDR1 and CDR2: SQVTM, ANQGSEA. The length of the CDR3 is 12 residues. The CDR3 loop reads CSITGANTEAFF. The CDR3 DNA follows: TGCAGCATTACAGGAGCGAACACTGAAGCTTTCTTT.

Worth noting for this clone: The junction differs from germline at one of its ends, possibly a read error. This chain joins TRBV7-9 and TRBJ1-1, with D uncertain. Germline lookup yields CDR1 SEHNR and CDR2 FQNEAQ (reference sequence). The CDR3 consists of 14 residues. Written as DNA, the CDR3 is TGTTCCAGCAGCTTAGGAGGAGCGAACACTGAAGCTTTCTTT. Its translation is CSSSLGGANTEAFF.